These T cell receptor beta chains were read from a single sample in a study of blood T cell repertoires in COVID-19. TCRdb keeps only in-frame clones here, not all; method: immunoSEQ multiplex PCR. The sample contains 250,000 or so clones, under 90% of which appear only once. Sequenced material: peripheral blood. The receptor source for this set is a woman aged 35 to 49 who had recovered from COVID-19. The CDR3 runs from the conserved cysteine through the conserved F or W. Fields, in order: D gene, CDR3 length, V gene, CDR3 protein. A D gene is named only where the DNA matches it firmly.

>TRBD1|15|TRBV5-1
CASSQDRGGERGYTF
>-|14|TRBV6-1
CASSEPDFLHEQFF
>-|14|TRBV6-5
CASSPERGGEKLFF
>-|14|TRBV9
CASSVGLGVYGYTF
>TRBD2|19|TRBV7-9
CASSSQRTSGRKETDTQYF
>-|15|TRBV28
CASSSERPSSYEQYF
>TRBD2|16|TRBV11-3
CASSLERGGSYDEQFF
>-|16|TRBV14
CASSRLLTVGTDTQYF
>-|12|TRBV30
CAWSVVGGELFF
>-|15|TRBV5-1
CASSERFGMDTEAFF
>-|15|TRBV9
CASSQMGADQETQYF
>-|13|TRBV30
CAWSPTGAGELFF
>TRBD2|15|TRBV6-6
CASSYAGGQTGELFF
>-|13|TRBV12-3/TRBV12-4
CASSLPGNYGYTF
>-|14|TRBV7-2
CASSRDSGANVLTF
>-|14|TRBV24-1
CATSDAGVQETQYF
>TRBD2|15|TRBV7-6
CASSFGLGVAGELFF
>TRBD1|11|TRBV20-1
CSALRDRVAFF
>-|17|TRBV29-1
CSVYDSVGLQESDTQYF
>TRBD2|15|TRBV6-5
CAGDSGGVPHNEQFF
>TRBD2|17|TRBV2
CASRRLLAANEQETQYF
>TRBD1|15|TRBV5-1
CASSQDRGLPYEQYF
>TRBD1|13|TRBV9
CASSSTGSGEQYF
>TRBD1|15|TRBV27
CASSRRTGTFEKLFF
>-|13|TRBV2
CASSRQVSQPQHF
>TRBD1|16|TRBV6-1
CASSEWDRGSGNTIYF
>-|13|TRBV27
CASAGLSNQPQHF
>-|13|TRBV12-3/TRBV12-4
CASSLVVPYEQYF
>-|16|TRBV7-3
CASSPAGASLVDEQFF
>-|12|TRBV30
CAWSVVQKEQYF
>-|11|TRBV10-2
CATSETDTQYF
>-|16|TRBV28
CASSSRLLSSGNTIYF
>TRBD2|18|TRBV19
CASTRDSGRANRADTQYF
>-|15|TRBV3-1/TRBV3-2
CASSQQDRSPYEQYF
>TRBD1|15|TRBV7-9
CASSKGQGRNQPQHF
>-|13|TRBV7-2
CASSSQINYGYTF
>-|13|TRBV5-1
CASRTGFGNTIYF
>-|14|TRBV5-1
CASSQADLGALAFF
>TRBD2|15|TRBV7-9
CASSSIGGVNNEQFF
>TRBD1|15|TRBV7-3
CASSLTGQGTDTQYF
>-|13|TRBV29-1
CSVGQGGGGELFF
>-|14|TRBV9
CASSVQGQNYGYTF
>-|14|TRBV7-8
CASSTQISSYEQYF
>TRBD1|15|TRBV27
CASSRGDRAVYGYTF
>-|14|TRBV7-2
CASSPRDSSYEQYF
>-|11|TRBV27
CASSSNGELFF
>-|12|TRBV27
CASSPAQGKLFF
>TRBD2|13|TRBV12-3/TRBV12-4
CAEKLAGEETQYF
>-|15|TRBV4-1
CASSQVWLAKNIQYF
>TRBD1|14|TRBV10-3
CATASGGSGNTIYF
>-|14|TRBV7-8
CASSLDLARETQYF
>TRBD2|14|TRBV5-4
CASSPGLAIDTQYF
>-|16|TRBV19
CASHREEGGNNQPQHF
>-|13|TRBV29-1
CSVKPGLSYEQYF
>TRBD2|16|TRBV10-1
CASSGASGSSYNEQFF
>-|15|TRBV5-1
CASSPDGTGLYEQYF
>TRBD1|13|TRBV27
CASTPRQGETQYF
>TRBD1|15|TRBV24-1
CATSDRDRGRETQYF
>TRBD1|15|TRBV6-5
CASSYWGTGGTEAFF
>TRBD1|15|TRBV7-9
CASSWGTGENSPLHF